These 23 T cell receptor beta chains share one sample of origin, sequenced in a study of blood T cell repertoires in COVID-19. Measured with immunoSEQ multiplex PCR; TCRdb has only the in-frame clones, and not every one. The data show 400,000 to 450,000 clones, approximately 89% seen once. Sequenced input: peripheral blood. These receptors were collected from a woman between 40 and 50 years old with COVID-19, enrolled during active disease.

CDR3 bases: TGTGCCAGCAGTCAATTGGGGATAAACAGGGCGAAGGTCTCCTACGAGCAGTACTTC. Protein: CASSQLGINRAKVSYEQYF. The rearrangement joins TRBV6-6 to TRBJ2-7; tentatively, D is TRBD1 (6 bases). Germline V gene data show CDR1 as MNHNY and CDR2 as SVGAGI (reference sequence). The CDR3 spans 19 residues. Trimming took off 5 bases at V and 0 bases at J, with 26 bases between the two ends.

DNA for the CDR3: TGTGCCAGCAGTGGCTTCGGAGGGAGCCGGGAAAGCGAGCAGTACTTC. Protein sequence: CASSGFGGSRESEQYF. This chain connects TRBV28 to TRBJ2-7; tentative D call: TRBD2 (6 bases). This CDR3 is 16 amino acids long. V was cut by 5 bases and J by 6 bases, with 23 bases left in between. Germline-derived CDR1 and CDR2 are MDHEN and SYDVKM.

The J gene is TRBJ1-1, the V gene TRBV6-5; tentative D call: TRBD1 (5 bases). Germline-derived CDR1 and CDR2 are MNHEY and SVGAGI. The CDR3 length is 15 residues. The ends were cut back, 6 bases at V and 1 base at J, with 15 bases in the middle. CDR3 bases: TGTGCCAGCAGGCCGACAGAATTGTGGAACACTGAAGCTTTCTTT. Translated, it gives CASRPTELWNTEAFF.

The chain employs TRBV5-1 and TRBJ2-7; a possible D gene is TRBD2 (5 bases). Per germline, CDR1 SGHRS and CDR2 YFSETQ. CDR3 length: 15 amino acids. Trimming took 4 bases from V and 2 from J, leaving 16 bases between them. The CDR3 DNA reads TGCGCCAGCAGCCCGGGCGGGCCGAGTCCCTACGAGCAGTACTTC. Encoded protein: CASSPGGPSPYEQYF.

V is TRBV3-1 (or the pseudogene TRBV3-2) and J is TRBJ2-3; D is unresolved. The CDR3 has 13 amino acids. Per the germline V gene, CDR1 is LGHDT and CDR2 is YNNKEL (reference sequence). The ends were cut back, 4 bases at V and 6 bases at J, with 11 bases in the middle. The CDR3 nucleotides are TGTGCCAGCAGCCCCACGGAGTGGGATACGCAGTATTTT. It encodes CASSPTEWDTQYF.

This chain connects TRBV27 to TRBJ1-6; 7 positions match TRBD1. The trim removed 0 bases at V and 5 bases at J, leaving 1 base unmatched. Germline V gene data show CDR1 as MNHEY and CDR2 as SMNVEV (reference sequence). The CDR3 contains 15 residues. The CDR3 coding sequence is TGTGCCAGCAGTTTATCAACAGGGGATAATTCACCCCTCCACTTT. Amino acid sequence: CASSLSTGDNSPLHF.

This chain uses TRBV7-9 with TRBJ2-5; 10 positions agree with TRBD2. The CDR3 contains 17 residues. CDR1 is SEHNR and CDR2 is FQNEAQ in the germline V gene (reference sequence). V dropped 1 base and J dropped 4; count of bases not matched to a gene: 9. The DNA for the CDR3 is TGTGCCAGCAGCTTAGACCTAGCGGGGGCAAATTTAGAGACCCAGTACTTC. As protein: CASSLDLAGANLETQYF. Looking up the rest from reference TRBV7-9 and TRBJ2-5 gives the full variable domain: DTGVSQNPRHKITKRGQNVTFRCDPISEHNRLYWYRQTLGQGPEFLTYFQNEAQLEKSRLLSDRFSAERPKGSFSTLEIQRTEQGDSAMYLCASSLDLAGANLETQYFGPGTRLLVL.

The chain joins TRBV7-8 to TRBJ1-5, with TRBD1 matching 7 bases. Germline V lookup: CDR1 SGHVS, CDR2 FQNEAQ. This CDR3 spans 15 amino acids. V gave up 5 bases and J gave up 4 bases; unmatched junction bases: 8. CDR3 coding DNA: TGTGCCAGCAGCAAAGACAGGGTTCCAAATCAGCCCCAGCATTTT. Its protein product is CASSKDRVPNQPQHF.

The CDR3: CSVSLGNYGYTF. CDR3 sequence (DNA): TGCAGCGTTTCACTTGGTAACTATGGCTACACCTTC. The chain combines TRBV29-1 with TRBJ1-2; D is ambiguous. The CDR3 is made up of 12 amino acids. Germline V CDR1 and CDR2: SQVTM, ANQGSEA. Trimming cost V 5 bases and J 1 base, with 8 bases left between them. The variable domain in full, completed from reference TRBV29-1 and TRBJ1-2, reads SAVISQKPSRDICQRGTSLTIQCQVDSQVTMMFWYRQQPGQSLTLIATANQGSEATYESGFVIDKFPISRPNLTFSTLTVSNMSPEDSSIYLCSVSLGNYGYTFGSGTRLTVV.

The chain employs TRBV6-5 and TRBJ2-1; 7 bases fit TRBD2. CDR1 is MNHEY and CDR2 is SVGAGI in the germline V gene. CDR3 length: 16 residues. The trim removed 0 bases at V and 5 bases at J, leaving 7 bases unmatched. This CDR3 is CASSYSAGEVNNEQFF. CDR3 coding DNA: TGTGCCAGCAGTTACTCGGCGGGAGAGGTCAACAATGAGCAGTTCTTC.

The chain has TRBV27 and TRBJ2-1, with D perhaps TRBD1 (5 bases). With 2 bases removed from V and 7 bases from J, the gap between germline ends came to 12 bases. Germline assignment: CDR1 MNHEY and CDR2 SMNVEV (reference sequence). The CDR3 length is 14 residues. The CDR3 nucleotides are TGTGCCAGCAGTTTAGGGGCCCCGCAGAATGAGCAGTTCTTC. Protein sequence: CASSLGAPQNEQFF.

This chain links TRBV12-3 or TRBV12-4 with TRBJ2-1; D is uncertain. V was pared by 5 bases and J by 10 bases, with 15 bases between. The CDR3 loop spans 13 amino acids. The CDR3 loop reads CASSTPRSWEQFF. CDR3 sequence (DNA): TGTGCCAGCAGTACCCCTCGGTCCTGGGAGCAGTTCTTC.

This clone was seen once. V usage is TRBV6-4 and J usage is TRBJ2-7, with D perhaps matching TRBD1 (5 bases). Germline CDR1 reads MRHNA; CDR2 reads SNTAGT. CDR3 length: 10 residues. The V end was cut by 9 bases, the J end by 5 bases, with 8 bases between. This chain's CDR3 is CARGRNEQYF. The CDR3 nucleotides are TGTGCCAGGGGGCGGAACGAGCAGTACTTC.

This chain connects TRBV18 to TRBJ1-3; TRBD1 matches 7 bases. Germline CDR1 and CDR2: KGHSH and LQKENI. The ends lost 1 base at V and 4 bases at J; junction bases unmatched: 10. The CDR3 totals 17 residues. The CDR3 spells CASSPLRGGVGGNTIYF. The CDR3 DNA reads TGTGCCAGCTCACCACTTAGAGGGGGCGTCGGGGGAAACACCATATATTTT.

The V call is TRBV5-1, the J call TRBJ2-1, with a tentative D call TRBD2 (6 bases). Germline V gives CDR1 SGHRS, CDR2 YFSETQ. Trimming left V 9 bases short and J 2 bases short, with 15 bases between. The CDR3 spans 14 residues. CDR3 region: CATAGTSTYNEQFF. CDR3 in DNA: TGCGCCACTGCCGGGACTTCGACCTACAATGAGCAGTTCTTC.

This chain joins TRBV5-1 and TRBJ2-2, with 10 bases lining up with TRBD2. The CDR3 has 15 amino acids. Trimming at V came to 3 bases and at J to 3 bases, leaving 2 bases not matched to a gene. Germline V gene lookup returns CDR1 SGHRS and CDR2 YFSETQ. CDR3 residues: CASSWTSGDTGELFF. CDR3 coding DNA: TGCGCCAGCAGCTGGACTAGCGGAGACACCGGGGAGCTGTTTTTT.

This clone was observed a single time. The chain has TRBV21-1 and TRBJ2-1; TRBD2 is the table's D call and was not checked against the DNA. TRBV21-1 is deemed a pseudogene. The CDR3 has 14 residues. The CDR3 DNA reads TGTGCCAGCAGCAAAAGGGAGGTGGCCAATGAGCAGTTCTTC. It is translated as CASSKREVANEQFF.

This chain links TRBV9 with TRBJ2-1, with a possible D match to TRBD2 (6 bases). This CDR3 is built from 18 residues. The germline V gene has CDR1 SGDLS and CDR2 YYNGEE. Trimming removed 0 bases from V and 4 bases from J, with 20 bases in between. As DNA, the CDR3 is TGTGCCAGCAGCGTAGTCCCCAGGAGGGGCTTGCTGTACAATGAGCAGTTCTTC. Amino acids: CASSVVPRRGLLYNEQFF.

The sample holds one count of this clone. V usage is TRBV7-2 and J usage is TRBJ2-7, with D possibly TRBD2 on 6 matching bases. Looked up from germline, CDR1 is SGHTA and CDR2 is FQGNSA. The CDR3 runs to 16 residues. V was trimmed by 5 bases and J by 3 bases, leaving 20 bases between them. The CDR3 loop is CASSAGSKNGDYEQYF. The CDR3, as DNA: TGTGCCAGCAGCGCGGGATCCAAAAACGGAGACTACGAGCAGTACTTC.

This clone was seen a single time. This chain joins TRBV5-1 and TRBJ2-7, with D possibly being TRBD2 (6 bases). Germline CDR1 SGHRS, CDR2 YFSETQ. This CDR3 comprises 13 residues. Trimming shortened V by 0 bases and J by 7 bases, and 11 bases separated the two germline ends. CDR3 loop: CASSLDRSGEQYF. CDR3 sequence (DNA): TGCGCCAGCAGCTTGGACCGGAGCGGGGAGCAGTACTTC.

The chain couples TRBV4-3 to TRBJ1-5; 8 nucleotides agree with TRBD1. Germline trimming cut 0 bases from V and 10 bases from J; bases unmatched to any gene: 11. The CDR3 is 16 residues long. The V gene's germline CDR1 is LGHNA and CDR2 YSLEER. CDR3 protein: CASSQEVRGRVLPQHF. The CDR3 DNA sequence: TGCGCCAGCAGCCAAGAGGTCAGGGGGCGAGTGCTCCCCCAGCATTTT.

The V and J genes are TRBV5-1 and TRBJ2-3; 9 bases are shared with TRBD2. Germline V CDR1 and CDR2: SGHRS, YFSETQ. The CDR3 totals 15 residues. V shed 4 bases, J shed 4 bases, and the junction held 7 bases outside the gene matches. CDR3 residues: CASSTGTSRSDTQYF. CDR3 in DNA: TGCGCCAGCAGCACCGGGACTAGCCGGTCAGATACGCAGTATTTT. The full variable domain, completed using reference TRBV5-1 and TRBJ2-3, is KAGVTQTPRYLIKTRGQQVTLSCSPISGHRSVSWYQQTPGQGLQFLFEYFSETQRNKGNFPGRFSGRQFSNSRSEMNVSTLELGDSALYLCASSTGTSRSDTQYFGPGTRLTVL.

The V gene is TRBV18, the J gene TRBJ2-5; tentative D call: TRBD1 (6 bases). Germline V CDR1 and CDR2: KGHSH, LQKENI. This CDR3 contains 14 residues. Trimming took off 4 bases at V and 2 bases at J, with 11 bases between the two ends. CDR3 nucleotides: TGTGCCAGCTCACTACAGGGTGATCAAGAGACCCAGTACTTC. This gives the protein CASSLQGDQETQYF.